The entry below describes one T cell receptor beta chain. The sample comes from a study of blood T cell repertoires in COVID-19. Original data processing: Quantification of nucleated cells was approximated via reference gene primer amplification. The data were produced by immunoSEQ multiplex PCR, yet TCRdb's version contains in-frame clones alone and is incomplete. V, J and clone size reflect that table, while D and trimming were determined from the DNA. The sample lists roughly 160,000 clones; 82% were seen once. Looked up from germline, CDR1 is SGHTA and CDR2 is FQGNSA. Between the trimmed V and J ends, which lost 5 bases and 7 bases, there was a span of 17 bases. CDR3 length: 15 residues. Participants reported their clinical history, and cohort assignment relied on those reports. Recovery among Cohort 3 donors was established by two negative PCRs, clearance, or symptom resolution.

The V gene is TRBV7-2, the J gene TRBJ2-2; TRBD2 is a possible D gene (6 bases). The specimen was PBMCs or T cells enriched from blood (not recorded which). The receptor comes from a man in his fifties or sixties who had recovered from COVID-19. This CDR3 reads CASSAFAGGSGELFF. As DNA, the CDR3 is TGTGCCAGCAGCGCTTTCGCCGGGGGTAGCGGGGAGCTGTTTTTT.